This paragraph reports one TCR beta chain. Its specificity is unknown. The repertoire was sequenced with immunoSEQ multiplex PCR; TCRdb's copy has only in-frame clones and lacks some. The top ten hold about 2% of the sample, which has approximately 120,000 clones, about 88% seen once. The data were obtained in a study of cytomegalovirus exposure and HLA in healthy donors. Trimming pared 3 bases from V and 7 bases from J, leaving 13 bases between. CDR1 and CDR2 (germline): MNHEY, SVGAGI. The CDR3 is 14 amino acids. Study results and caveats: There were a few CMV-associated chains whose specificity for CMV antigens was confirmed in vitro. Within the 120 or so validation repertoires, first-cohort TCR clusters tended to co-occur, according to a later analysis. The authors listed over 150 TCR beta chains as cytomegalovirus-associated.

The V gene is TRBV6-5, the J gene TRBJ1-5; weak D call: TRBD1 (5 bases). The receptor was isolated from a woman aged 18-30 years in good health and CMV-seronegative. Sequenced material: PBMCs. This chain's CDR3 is CASSYRQGWQPQHF. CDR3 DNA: TGTGCCAGCAGTTATCGGCAGGGCTGGCAGCCCCAGCATTTT.